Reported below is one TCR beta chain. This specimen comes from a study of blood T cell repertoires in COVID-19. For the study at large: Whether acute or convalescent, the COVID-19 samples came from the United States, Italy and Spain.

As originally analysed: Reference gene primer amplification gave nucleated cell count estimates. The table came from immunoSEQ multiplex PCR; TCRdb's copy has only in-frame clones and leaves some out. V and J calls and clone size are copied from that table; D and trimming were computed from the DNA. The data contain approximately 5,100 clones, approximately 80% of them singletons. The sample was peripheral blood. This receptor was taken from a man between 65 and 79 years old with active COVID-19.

The CDR3 region is CASSAGTGLGSRDGYTF. The CDR3 nucleotides are TGTGCCAGCAGTGCCGGGACAGGCTTGGGGAGTCGGGATGGCTACACCTTC. This chain connects TRBV28 to TRBJ1-2; TRBD1 aligns across 8 bases. This CDR3 has 17 residues. After removal of 5 bases from V and 6 bases from J, the junction contained 17 bases not matched to a gene. Germline-derived CDR1 and CDR2 are MDHEN and SYDVKM.